This record covers a single T cell receptor beta chain. The antigen remains undetermined. The assay used deep level. Clones were sequenced by immunoSEQ multiplex PCR, and TCRdb holds only the in-frame ones, with some missing. The table has hundreds of thousands of clones, about 96% seen once. The sample belongs to a study of shared clonotypes between healthy human individuals. Study findings and constraints: Although depth was large, rarefaction showed that sequencing of the sorted subsets was incomplete.

The CDR3 contains 12 residues. Germline lookup yields CDR1 SGHTA and CDR2 FQGTGA. Trimming pared 5 bases from V and 4 bases from J, leaving 6 bases between. The V gene is TRBV7-3, the J gene TRBJ1-3; D gene uncertain. Material: naive CD4+ T cells sorted from blood. Specified subset: CD45RA+ positively selected. This clonotype was obtained from a woman aged 25 to 39 in good health. The CDR3 DNA sequence: TGTGCCAGCAGCCCCCTCGGAAACACCATATATTTT. This sequence encodes CASSPLGNTIYF.